This paragraph reports one T cell receptor (beta chain). Antigen: not known. The CDR3 totals 11 residues. Trimming removed 5 bases from V and 5 bases from J, with 3 bases in between. The germline CDR1 and CDR2 sequences are MDHEN and SYDVKM. These data belong to a study of graft-versus-host responses after intestinal transplantation. The wider study: Every transplant recipient was induced with anti-thymocyte globulin, then maintained on tacrolimus and steroids for roughly 3 years. Study-wide findings and caveats: Among recipient marrow samples, GvH clones were found; some appeared first in ileum or blood.

Sequencing was performed with immunoSEQ multiplex PCR; in TCRdb, only in-frame clones are kept and a portion is missing. This table holds roughly 23,000 clones, over 90% found once. The receptor comes from a human patient who received an intestinal transplant, so some T cells may come from the graft donor. The starting material was PBMCs, obtained 39 days after intestinal transplant. This chain connects TRBV28 to TRBJ2-2, with no clear D. The CDR3, as DNA: TGTGCCAGCAGTGTAACCGGGGAGCTGTTTTTT. It yields the protein CASSVTGELFF. Based on the CDR3 plus reference TRBV28 and TRBJ2-2, the full variable domain is DVKVTQSSRYLVKRTGEKVFLECVQDMDHENMFWYRQDPGLGLRLIYFSYDVKMKEKGDIPEGYSVSREKKERFSLILESASTNQTSMYLCASSVTGELFFGEGSRLTVL.